These 8 T cell receptor beta chains were sequenced from one sample in a study of type 1 and type 2 diabetes patients. Amplification started from genomic DNA. Multiplex PCR with 30 forward and 13 reverse primers amplified the TCR beta CDR3. Using its own MiXCR run on the multiplex PCR reads, TCRdb lists one record per CDR3 protein. The repertoire consists of 250,000 or so distinct CDR3 sequences, with more than 40% occurring once and the leading ten covering roughly 13%. The source material was peripheral blood mononuclear cells (PBMCs). The receptors originated from a man younger than 35 with type 2 diabetes.

This chain links TRBV13 with TRBJ2-7, with 8 bases that match TRBD1. J gave up 3 bases and V 9 bases, and 10 bases lay outside the gene matches. In germline, CDR1 is PRHDT, CDR2 FYEKMQ (reference sequence). This CDR3 has 14 residues. CDR3 DNA sequence: TGTGCCAGTAGTATGGACAGGGTAGACTACGAGCAGTACTTC. This translates into CASSMDRVDYEQYF. Looking up the rest from reference TRBV13 and TRBJ2-7 gives the full variable domain: AAGVIQSPRHLIKEKRETATLKCYPIPRHDTVYWYQQGPGQDPQFLISFYEKMQSDKGSIPDRFSAQQFSDYHSELNMSSLELGDSALYFCASSMDRVDYEQYFGPGTRLTVT.

J is TRBJ1-4 and V is TRBV30, with 9 bases lining up with TRBD1. Germline V gives CDR1 GTSNPN, CDR2 SVGIG (reference sequence). The length of the CDR3 is 16 residues. Trimming cost V 3 bases and J 11 bases; bases outside gene matches: 16. CDR3: CAWRNQPGQGRVKLFF. In DNA, the CDR3 is TGTGCCTGGAGAAATCAACCGGGACAGGGTCGGGTGAAACTGTTTTTT.

The V gene is TRBV7-3, the J gene TRBJ2-3; possibly TRBD1 for D (5 bases). Germline CDR1 reads SGHTA; CDR2 reads FQGTGA. The CDR3 extends over 15 amino acids. Trimming left V 1 base short and J 0 bases short, with 8 bases between. This CDR3 is CASSLMGRSTDTQYF. CDR3 DNA: TGTGCCAGCAGCTTAATGGGGCGGAGCACAGATACGCAGTATTTT.

This clonotype was counted at least ten times. In DNA form, the CDR3 reads TGTGCCGTCTCGACGGGAGGGTCACCCCTCCACTTT. Protein sequence: CAVSTGGSPLHF. This chain joins TRBV10-3 and TRBJ1-6; the D is unclear. V lost 11 bases to trimming and J lost 10 bases, with 15 bases between them. CDR3 size: 12 residues. Germline CDR1 reads ENHRY; CDR2 reads SYGVKD.

This clonotype was counted between two and nine times. The chain links TRBV12-3 or TRBV12-4 to TRBJ2-7; the D call may be TRBD1 or TRBD2 (5 bases each). V was cut by 3 bases and J by 4 bases, with 10 bases left in between. The CDR3 covers 13 residues. Here the CDR3 reads CASSFRGAYEQYF. DNA of the CDR3: TGTGCCAGCAGTTTTCGAGGGGCTTACGAGCAGTACTTC.

In DNA, the CDR3 is TGCAGTGCTACGCAGACGAAGGGACTAGCGGGACTTTACGAGCAGTACTTC. Translated: CSATQTKGLAGLYEQYF. The rearrangement links TRBV20-1 to TRBJ2-7; the match to TRBD2 covers 13 bases. Losses at the gene ends were 4 bases for V and 4 bases for J; bases not matched to a gene: 13. CDR1 and CDR2 (germline): DFQATT, SNEGSKA (reference sequence). The CDR3 consists of 17 residues.

V gene TRBV20-1 combines with J gene TRBJ1-2; D is unclear. The CDR3 has 14 amino acids. V shed 6 bases and J shed 3 bases, with 17 bases lying between them. The germline V gene has CDR1 DFQATT and CDR2 SNEGSKA (reference sequence). The chain's CDR3 is CSAQRMDGHYGYTF. The CDR3 nucleotides are TGCAGTGCCCAGAGGATGGACGGACACTATGGCTACACCTTC.

This clonotype was picked up a small number of times. The chain is built from TRBV7-8 and TRBJ1-4; D ambiguous. Germline V gene sequence: CDR1 SGHVS, CDR2 FQNEAQ. V lost 5 bases and J 6 bases, leaving 7 bases between the germline ends. This CDR3 has 12 residues. The CDR3 is CASSRHDEKLFF. The CDR3 DNA is TGTGCCAGCAGCAGACACGATGAAAAACTGTTTTTT.